What follows are 14 T cell receptor beta chains derived from one specimen sequenced in a study of post-analysis software for immune sequencing data. Overall study findings and caveats: Included in a set of roughly five TRBV segments more frequent in patients than controls were TRBV5-6, TRBV5-1 and TRBV20-1.

Their antigen targets remain unknown. Presence of unique molecular identifiers characterized the TCR beta cDNA libraries. MiXCR, applied by TCRdb to the PCR reads, yields one record per CDR3 protein. The data hold approximately 770,000 distinct CDR3 sequences, with 35% to 55% observed a single time. Specimen: blood. The receptors stem from a girl under 18 with multiple sclerosis.

This rearrangement joins TRBV4-1 to TRBJ2-5, with 7 bases identical to TRBD2. Judging by the DNA end, TRBJ2-7 fits better; the J call may be wrong. The CDR3 has 15 residues. Germline assignment: CDR1 MGHRA and CDR2 YSYEKL. Written as DNA, the CDR3 is TGCGCCAGCAGCCAAGATGGGGCGGGAGCGGGCGAGCAGTACTTC. Residues: CASSQDGAGAGEQYF.

This chain links TRBV7-2 with TRBJ2-1; TRBD2 matches at 7 bases. The V gene end was trimmed by 2 bases and the J gene end by 0 bases; junction bases not matched to a gene: 7. Germline-derived CDR1 and CDR2 are SGHTA and FQGNSA. CDR3 length equals 17 residues. CDR3 nucleotide sequence: TGTGCCAGCAGCTTAACCGGGCGGGGGAGCTCCTACAATGAGCAGTTCTTC. Translated, it gives CASSLTGRGSSYNEQFF.

The chain is built from TRBV27 and TRBJ2-7; no clear D. Trimming cost V 4 bases and J 0 bases, with 10 bases left between them. The CDR3 consists of 14 residues. Germline V lookup: CDR1 MNHEY, CDR2 SMNVEV (reference sequence). The CDR3 loop reads CASSSSTLSYEQYF. The CDR3 region has the DNA TGTGCCAGCAGTTCGTCTACACTCTCCTACGAGCAGTACTTC.

J is TRBJ2-5 and V is TRBV20-1, with 9 bases lining up with TRBD1. V lost 6 bases, J lost 5 bases, and 7 bases stayed unmatched. CDR1 is DFQATT, CDR2 SNEGSKA, per germline (reference sequence). CDR3 length: 13 residues. The CDR3 DNA sequence: TGCAGTGCCCACGACAGGGGGTGGGAGACCCAGTACTTC. Encoded protein: CSAHDRGWETQYF.

This clonotype was counted only a few times. The chain combines TRBV29-1 with TRBJ2-1, with 11 bases matching TRBD2. The J segment lost 8 bases and the V segment lost 3 bases, leaving 9 bases of the junction unmatched. CDR1 is SQVTM and CDR2 is ANQGSEA in the germline V gene. This CDR3 comprises 15 residues. CDR3 sequence (DNA): TGCAGCGTTGACCGGCTAGCGGGAGGTAGGGATGAGCAGTTCTTC. It is translated as CSVDRLAGGRDEQFF.

A few counts support this clonotype. The junction departs from the called germline gene at one end, perhaps through a read error. The V call is TRBV9, the J call TRBJ1-6; 7 bases map to TRBD1. Germline V CDR1 and CDR2: SGDLS, YYNGEE. The CDR3 is made up of 15 amino acids. The CDR3 region is CASSDGQAKNSPPHF. The CDR3 DNA follows: TGTGCCAGCAGCGACGGACAGGCGAAGAATTCACCCCCCCACTTT.

Note on this clonotype: Since a much larger clone is just one base distant, this may be a read error. The chain joins TRBV11-2 to TRBJ2-1, with TRBD2 matching over 7 bases. CDR3 length: 14 residues. CDR1 and CDR2 (germline): SGHAT, FQNNGV. CDR3 region: CAGSPTSVNNEQFF. The CDR3 DNA sequence: TGTGCCGGCAGCCCTACTAGCGTCAACAATGAGCAGTTCTTC.

This clonotype was seen only once. The J gene is TRBJ1-2, the V gene TRBV6-1; no definite D call. The germline CDR1 and CDR2 sequences are MNHNS and SASEGT. The CDR3 runs to 15 residues. V lost 1 base to trimming and J lost 4 bases, with 13 bases between them. CDR3 amino acids: CASSEDAGSGYGYTF. The CDR3 bases are TGTGCCAGCAGTGAAGATGCTGGGAGCGGCTATGGCTACACCTTC.

V is TRBV29-1 and J is TRBJ2-7, with 7 bases that match TRBD1. Germline lookup yields CDR1 SQVTM and CDR2 ANQGSEA. V lost 7 bases to trimming and J lost 2 bases; unmatched junction nucleotides: 8. This CDR3 is built from 13 residues. The CDR3 nucleotides read TGCAGCGCTACAGACAGGGCTCCCTACGAGCAGTACTTC. Its translation: CSATDRAPYEQYF.

The chain recombines TRBV6-6 with TRBJ1-2, with D perhaps TRBD1 (6 bases). Trimming pared 7 bases from V and 2 bases from J, leaving 11 bases between. Per germline, CDR1 MNHNY and CDR2 SVGAGI (reference sequence). This CDR3 has 13 residues. The chain's CDR3 is CASIPQGNYGYTF. As DNA, the CDR3 is TGTGCCAGCATTCCACAGGGCAACTATGGCTACACCTTC.

The V gene is TRBV18, the J gene TRBJ2-7; D is perhaps TRBD1 or TRBD2 (5 bases each). The V gene lost 1 base and the J gene lost 2 bases, with 12 bases spanning the gap. This CDR3 has 15 amino acids. Germline CDR1 KGHSH, CDR2 LQKENI. As DNA, the CDR3 is TGTGCCAGCTCACCACTCCCAGGGACCCCCTACGAGCAGTACTTC. Protein sequence: CASSPLPGTPYEQYF. Full variable domain (missing parts from reference TRBV18 and TRBJ2-7): NAGVMQNPRHLVRRRGQEARLRCSPMKGHSHVYWYRQLPEEGLKFMVYLQKENIIDESGMPKERFSAEFPKEGPSILRIQQVVRGDSAAYFCASSPLPGTPYEQYFGPGTRLTVT.

As for this clonotype: The junction departs from germline at one end; a sequencing error may be responsible. The V and J genes are TRBV12-3 or TRBV12-4 and TRBJ2-7; 7 positions match TRBD1. The CDR3 is 13 amino acids. The CDR3 nucleotides are TGTACCAGCAGTTGGGACAGTTCCTACGAGCAGTACTTC. Translating it yields CTSSWDSSYEQYF.

The J gene is TRBJ2-7, the V gene TRBV29-1, with D tentatively TRBD2 (6 bases). Germline V lookup: CDR1 SQVTM, CDR2 ANQGSEA. CDR3 length: 13 residues. V gave up 1 base and J gave up 3 bases, with 10 bases separating them. CDR3 nucleotide sequence: TGCAGCGTTGAAGTGGGAGGACTCTACGAGCAGTACTTC. Protein: CSVEVGGLYEQYF.

This chain uses TRBV2 with TRBJ2-1, with D unresolved. The CDR3 runs 15 residues. CDR1 and CDR2 from the germline V gene are SNHLY and FYNNEI. Between the trimmed V and J ends, which lost 3 bases and 4 bases, there was a span of 13 bases. Here the CDR3 DNA reads TGTGCCAGCAGTGAGGAAGCCCGACCTTACAATGAGCAGTTCTTC. It codes for CASSEEARPYNEQFF.